This T cell receptor beta chain comes out of a study of T cells expressing NK-cell markers. For the study at large: One of the eight sequenced donors was seronegative, whereas the other seven were HCMV-seropositive.

Looked up from germline, CDR1 is SGHKS and CDR2 is YYEKEE (reference sequence). The CDR3 is 13 amino acids. With the 5' RACE reads reprocessed, TCRdb shows one record per CDR3 protein and no DNA. The sample totals roughly 180,000 distinct CDR3 sequences; its top ten clones hold less than 20%. The TCR originated in a woman between 18 and 70 years old in good health. This sequence joins TRBV5-5 and TRBJ2-1. The sequenced sample was blood T cells: a sorted CD56 or NKG2C T cell subset, CD4+ or CD8+ T cells, or bulk PBMC T cells (not recorded which). The CDR3 loop reads CASTLAAYNEQFF.